A single sample is the source of the 23 T cell receptor beta chains below, sequenced in a study of blood T cell repertoires in COVID-19 (TCRdb year 2020). The receptor library was made with the immunoSEQ multiplex PCR assay. What TCRdb holds here is the immuneACCESS table cut down to in-frame rearrangements. Part of the clones is not present; checked against another copy, under half of the missing clones reflect an unresolved V gene, and the others are unexplained. Across this sample there are under 250,000 clones, with roughly 84% seen only once. Less than 2% of the sample lies in the top ten. Sequenced sample: peripheral blood. The source is a woman between 40 and 50 years old who had recovered from COVID-19.

This clone appeared a single time. This chain links TRBV11-2 with TRBJ1-4; TRBD1 matches 9 bases. The length of the CDR3 is 16 residues. Per germline, CDR1 SGHAT and CDR2 FQNNGV. With V trimmed by 4 bases and J by 8 bases, 11 bases remained unmatched. For the CDR3, the DNA is TGTGCCAGCAGCTCGGGACAGGGTAAGGGGAGCGAAAAACTGTTTTTT. Protein product: CASSSGQGKGSEKLFF.

V and J are TRBV6-6 and TRBJ2-3; TRBD2 matches 9 bases. Looked up from germline, CDR1 is MNHNY and CDR2 is SVGAGI (reference sequence). V lost 5 bases to trimming and J lost 2 bases; unmatched junction nucleotides: 5. CDR3 length: 15 amino acids. The CDR3 DNA reads TGTGCCAGCAGTCTAGCGGGGTGGACCACAGATACGCAGTATTTT. It yields the protein CASSLAGWTTDTQYF.

J is TRBJ1-6 and V is TRBV5-1; TRBD1 matches 9 bases. The CDR3 extends over 14 amino acids. The germline gives CDR1 SGHRS, CDR2 YFSETQ. J was trimmed by 9 bases and V by 3 bases; bases with no gene match: 4. The CDR3 nucleotides are TGCGCCAGCAGCTGGGGGACAGGGCCTTCACCCCTCCACTTT. Its protein is CASSWGTGPSPLHF.

The gene calls are TRBV11-1 and TRBJ1-2, with TRBD1 matching 7 bases. CDR1 and CDR2 from the germline V gene are SGHAT and FQDESV (reference sequence). CDR3 size: 11 residues. The trim removed 5 bases at V and 8 bases at J, leaving 2 bases unmatched. DNA of the CDR3: TGTGCCAGCAGCCACAGGGGCGGCTACACCTTC. Translation gives CASSHRGGYTF.

This sequence joins TRBV2 and TRBJ2-1, with TRBD1 identical over 9 bases. V gave up 8 bases and J gave up 4 bases; unmatched junction bases: 6. CDR1 is SNHLY, CDR2 FYNNEI, per germline. This CDR3 has 14 residues. DNA for the CDR3: TGTGCCAGCTCCGGACAGGGGTTATACAATGAGCAGTTCTTC. This codes for CASSGQGLYNEQFF.

V and J are TRBV2 and TRBJ2-1, with a tentative D call TRBD1 (5 bases). This CDR3 contains 13 residues. CDR1 SNHLY and CDR2 FYNNEI come from the germline V gene. V lost 2 bases and J 6 bases, leaving 8 bases between the germline ends. CDR3 DNA sequence: TGTGCCAGCAGTGAAACCAGGGTCAATGAGCAGTTCTTC. It encodes CASSETRVNEQFF.

CDR3 amino acids: CASSEYSGGQETQYF. The CDR3 DNA follows: TGTGCCAGCAGTGAATATAGCGGGGGACAAGAGACCCAGTACTTC. The chain carries TRBV6-1 and TRBJ2-5; 9 bases match TRBD2. From germline, CDR1 is MNHNS and CDR2 SASEGT. This CDR3 contains 15 residues. Germline trimming cut 2 bases from V and 2 bases from J; bases unmatched to any gene: 3.

The chain recombines TRBV9 with TRBJ1-2; D possibly corresponds to TRBD1 (5 bases). This CDR3 region has 13 residues. V was shortened by 2 bases and J by 4 bases, with 9 bases between the two germline ends. Germline CDR1 reads SGDLS; CDR2 reads YYNGEE. CDR3 nucleotide sequence: TGTGCCAGCAGCGTTTCGGGACTCTATGGCTACACCTTC. Its translation: CASSVSGLYGYTF.

The J gene is TRBJ1-1, the V gene TRBV5-1; 9 positions match TRBD1. V lost 2 bases and J lost 11; bases outside the gene matches: 7. The CDR3 spans 13 residues. The germline V gene has CDR1 SGHRS and CDR2 YFSETQ. For the CDR3, the DNA is TGCGCCAGCAGCTTCGGACAGGGGAGTGAGGCTTTCTTT. It specifies CASSFGQGSEAFF.

This rearrangement joins TRBV7-9 to TRBJ1-2; TRBD1 matches at 8 bases. The germline V gene has CDR1 SEHNR and CDR2 FQNEAQ (reference sequence). The ends lost 8 bases at V and 4 bases at J; junction bases unmatched: 9. The length of the CDR3 is 14 residues. CDR3 sequence reads: CASGEQGTGYGYTF. For the CDR3, the DNA is TGTGCCAGCGGCGAACAGGGGACAGGCTATGGCTACACCTTC.

The chain links TRBV28 to TRBJ2-5; D may be TRBD1 (6 bases). Germline V gene data show CDR1 as MDHEN and CDR2 as SYDVKM. V was trimmed by 2 bases and J by 0 bases, leaving 7 bases between them. The CDR3 contains 14 residues. CDR3 coding DNA: TGTGCCAGCAGTTTAAGGGACAACCAAGAGACCCAGTACTTC. As protein: CASSLRDNQETQYF. Variable domain in full (rest from reference TRBV28 and TRBJ2-5): DVKVTQSSRYLVKRTGEKVFLECVQDMDHENMFWYRQDPGLGLRLIYFSYDVKMKEKGDIPEGYSVSREKKERFSLILESASTNQTSMYLCASSLRDNQETQYFGPGTRLLVL.

The gene calls are TRBV18 and TRBJ1-6; 8 bases line up with TRBD1. The CDR3 contains 19 residues. V shed 1 base, J shed 0 bases, and the junction held 8 bases outside the gene matches. Germline-derived CDR1 and CDR2 are KGHSH and LQKENI. CDR3 protein: CASSPRTGSGLSYNSPLHF. The CDR3 nucleotides read TGTGCCAGCTCACCACGGACAGGGTCGGGGCTCTCCTATAATTCACCCCTCCACTTT.

This clone was observed a handful of times. The chain couples TRBV6-1 to TRBJ1-2; no firm D call. Trimming took off 2 bases at V and 4 bases at J, with 11 bases between the two ends. The CDR3 has 14 residues. Germline V CDR1 and CDR2: MNHNS, SASEGT. CDR3 sequence: CASSETLRVYGYTF. The CDR3 DNA is TGTGCCAGCAGTGAAACCCTGCGGGTCTATGGCTACACCTTC.

The rearrangement uses TRBV19 and TRBJ1-1; tentative D call: TRBD1 (6 bases). The V end lost 6 bases, the J end lost 6 bases, and 20 bases lay between the germline ends. Germline loops: CDR1 LNHDA, CDR2 SQIVND (reference sequence). The CDR3 spans 15 residues. The CDR3 here is CASRPGGGRTPEAFF. The CDR3 DNA reads as TGTGCCAGTAGACCGGGGGGGGGCCGTACCCCTGAAGCTTTCTTT.

The J gene is TRBJ1-4, the V gene TRBV5-1; D gene ambiguous. The CDR3 loop spans 13 amino acids. CDR1 SGHRS and CDR2 YFSETQ come from the germline V gene. Between the trimmed V and J ends, which lost 2 bases and 6 bases, there was a span of 8 bases. This CDR3 is CASSFGGYEKLFF. The CDR3 nucleotides read TGCGCCAGCAGCTTCGGAGGGTATGAAAAACTGTTTTTT.

The rearrangement joins TRBV7-9 to TRBJ2-3, with a weak D call TRBD2 (6 bases). V gave up 0 bases and J gave up 8 bases, with 9 bases separating them. The CDR3 spans 13 residues. Per germline, CDR1 SEHNR and CDR2 FQNEAQ (reference sequence). Written as DNA, the CDR3 is TGTGCCAGCAGCTTAGCGCTCGGGGGTACGCAGTATTTT. Encoded protein: CASSLALGGTQYF.

The rearrangement uses TRBV27 and TRBJ1-2; 8 nucleotides align to TRBD1. The germline CDR1 and CDR2 sequences are MNHEY and SMNVEV (reference sequence). V lost 4 bases to trimming and J lost 8 bases; unmatched junction nucleotides: 6. The CDR3 consists of 13 residues. CDR3 sequence reads: CASSSDRGGGYTF. CDR3 in DNA: TGTGCCAGCAGTTCCGACAGGGGAGGAGGCTACACCTTC.

The J gene is TRBJ1-5, the V gene TRBV6-6; D possibly corresponds to TRBD1 (6 bases). The CDR3 spans 14 residues. The germline V and J ends were trimmed by 7 bases and 7 bases, with 17 bases remaining between them. CDR1 and CDR2 from the germline V gene are MNHNY and SVGAGI (reference sequence). The CDR3 region is CASTTKVRGQPQHF. The CDR3 nucleotides read TGTGCCAGCACCACTAAGGTCAGGGGACAGCCCCAGCATTTT.

The chain employs TRBV10-1 and TRBJ2-1; D perhaps matches TRBD1 (6 bases). The V end lost 0 bases, the J end lost 3 bases, and 12 bases lay between the germline ends. Per the germline V gene, CDR1 is WNHNN and CDR2 is SYGVQD (reference sequence). This CDR3 is built from 16 residues. The CDR3 sequence: CASSESGKTGYNEQFF. Written as DNA, the CDR3 is TGCGCCAGCAGTGAGTCGGGGAAGACAGGCTACAATGAGCAGTTCTTC.

The chain combines TRBV12-3 or TRBV12-4 with TRBJ1-5, with a weak D call TRBD1 (6 bases). The CDR3 is 12 amino acids. With 6 bases removed from V and 5 bases from J, the gap between germline ends came to 8 bases. The CDR3 nucleotides are TGTGCCAGCAGAAGGACAGATCAGCCCCAGCATTTT. Amino acids: CASRRTDQPQHF.

This CDR3 reads CASSLKQGASEQYF. CDR3 DNA sequence: TGTGCCAGCAGCTTAAAACAGGGGGCGAGCGAGCAGTACTTC. The chain couples TRBV7-9 to TRBJ2-7, with 9 bases fitting TRBD1. Trimming cost V 2 bases and J 6 bases; bases outside gene matches: 5. The CDR3 extends over 14 amino acids. Germline V CDR1 and CDR2: SEHNR, FQNEAQ (reference sequence).

The rearrangement uses TRBV7-8 and TRBJ1-1; D may be TRBD1 (6 bases). This CDR3 has 15 residues. The germline CDR1 and CDR2 sequences are SGHVS and FQNEAQ. Trimming cost V 1 base and J 0 bases, with 9 bases left between them. The CDR3 loop reads CASSLETGMNTEAFF. The CDR3, as DNA: TGTGCCAGCAGCTTAGAAACAGGGATGAACACTGAAGCTTTCTTT.

The rearrangement links TRBV14 to TRBJ1-3, with a tentative D call TRBD1 (5 bases). V was shortened by 4 bases and J by 4 bases, with 17 bases between the two germline ends. The CDR3 extends over 16 amino acids. Looked up from germline, CDR1 is SGHDN and CDR2 is FVKESK. CDR3 residues: CASSPNRGWRGNTIYF. CDR3 coding DNA: TGTGCCAGCAGCCCCAACCGGGGGTGGAGGGGAAACACCATATATTTT.